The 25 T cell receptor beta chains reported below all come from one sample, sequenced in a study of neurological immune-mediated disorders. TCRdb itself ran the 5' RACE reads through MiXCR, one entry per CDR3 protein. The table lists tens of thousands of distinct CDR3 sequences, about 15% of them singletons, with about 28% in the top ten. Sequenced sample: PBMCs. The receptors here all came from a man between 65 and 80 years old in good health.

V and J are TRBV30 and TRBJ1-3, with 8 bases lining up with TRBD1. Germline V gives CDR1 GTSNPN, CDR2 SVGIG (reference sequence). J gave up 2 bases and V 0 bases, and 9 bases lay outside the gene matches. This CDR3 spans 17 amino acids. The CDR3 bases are TGTGCCTGGAGTGTATGGGCAGGGGGCTCAACTGGAAACACCATATATTTT. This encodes CAWSVWAGGSTGNTIYF.

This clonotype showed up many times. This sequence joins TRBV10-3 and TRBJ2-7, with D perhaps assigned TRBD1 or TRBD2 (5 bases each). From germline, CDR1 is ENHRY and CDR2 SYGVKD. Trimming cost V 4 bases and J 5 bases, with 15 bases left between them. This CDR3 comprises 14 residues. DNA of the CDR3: TGTGCCATCAGTGCGGGGCAGGGAAGGAACGAGCAGTACTTC. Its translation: CAISAGQGRNEQYF.

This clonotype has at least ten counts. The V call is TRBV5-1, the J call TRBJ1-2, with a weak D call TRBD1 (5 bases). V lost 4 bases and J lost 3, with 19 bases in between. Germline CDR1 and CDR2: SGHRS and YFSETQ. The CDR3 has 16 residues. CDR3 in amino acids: CASSRIPSGTDYGYTF. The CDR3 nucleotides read TGCGCCAGCAGCAGAATTCCCTCCGGGACGGACTATGGCTACACCTTC.

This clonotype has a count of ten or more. The CDR3 nucleotides read TGCGCCAGCAGCTTGACCCAAACGAGCGCTGAAGCTTTCTTT. Amino acid sequence: CASSLTQTSAEAFF. The rearrangement links TRBV5-1 to TRBJ1-1; D unresolved. The CDR3 has 14 amino acids. Germline V gene data show CDR1 as SGHRS and CDR2 as YFSETQ. Trimming left V 1 base short and J 6 bases short, with 13 bases between.

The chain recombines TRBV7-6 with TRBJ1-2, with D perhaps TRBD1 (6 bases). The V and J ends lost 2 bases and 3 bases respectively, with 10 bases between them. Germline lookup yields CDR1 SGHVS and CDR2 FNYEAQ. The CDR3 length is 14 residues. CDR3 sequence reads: CASSLRAGDYGYTF. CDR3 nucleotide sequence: TGTGCCAGCAGCTTAAGGGCAGGGGACTATGGCTACACCTTC.

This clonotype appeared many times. The CDR3 spells CASSLVALGNEQFF. Here the CDR3 DNA reads TGTGCCAGCAGCTTAGTGGCCCTAGGGAATGAGCAGTTCTTC. The chain links TRBV7-2 to TRBJ2-1; D call uncertain. Germline V lookup: CDR1 SGHTA, CDR2 FQGNSA. The CDR3 is made up of 14 amino acids. Trimming took 1 base from V and 7 from J, leaving 11 bases between them.

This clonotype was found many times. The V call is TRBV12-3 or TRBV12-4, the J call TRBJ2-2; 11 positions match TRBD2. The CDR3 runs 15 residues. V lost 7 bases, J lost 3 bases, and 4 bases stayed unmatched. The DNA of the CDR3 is TGTGCCAGCACCTTACTAGCGGGGGACACCGGGGAGCTGTTTTTT. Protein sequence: CASTLLAGDTGELFF.

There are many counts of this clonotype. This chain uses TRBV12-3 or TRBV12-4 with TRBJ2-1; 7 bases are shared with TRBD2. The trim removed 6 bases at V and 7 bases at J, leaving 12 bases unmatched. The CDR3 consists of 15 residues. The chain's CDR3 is CASSLPREGANEQFF. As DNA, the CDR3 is TGTGCCAGCAGCCTCCCGAGGGAGGGAGCTAATGAGCAGTTCTTC.

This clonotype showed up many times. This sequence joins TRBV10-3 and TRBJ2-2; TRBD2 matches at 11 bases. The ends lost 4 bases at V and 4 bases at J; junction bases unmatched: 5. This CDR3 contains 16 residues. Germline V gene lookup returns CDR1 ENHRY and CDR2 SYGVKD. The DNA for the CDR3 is TGTGCCATCAGTGGCCTAGCGGGGGGCCCCACCGGGGAGCTGTTTTTT. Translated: CAISGLAGGPTGELFF.

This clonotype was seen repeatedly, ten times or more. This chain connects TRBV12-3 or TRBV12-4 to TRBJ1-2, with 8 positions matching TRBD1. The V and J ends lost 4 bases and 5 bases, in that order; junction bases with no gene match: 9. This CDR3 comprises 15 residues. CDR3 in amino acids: CASSSSDREGYGYTF. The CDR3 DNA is TGTGCCAGCAGTTCCTCGGACAGGGAAGGGTATGGCTACACCTTC.

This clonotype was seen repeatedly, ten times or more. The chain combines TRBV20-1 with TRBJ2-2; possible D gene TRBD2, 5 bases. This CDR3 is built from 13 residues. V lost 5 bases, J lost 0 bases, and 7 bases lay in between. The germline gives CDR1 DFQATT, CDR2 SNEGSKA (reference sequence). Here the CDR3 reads CSAAGTNTGELFF. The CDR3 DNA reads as TGCAGTGCTGCCGGGACGAACACCGGGGAGCTGTTTTTT.

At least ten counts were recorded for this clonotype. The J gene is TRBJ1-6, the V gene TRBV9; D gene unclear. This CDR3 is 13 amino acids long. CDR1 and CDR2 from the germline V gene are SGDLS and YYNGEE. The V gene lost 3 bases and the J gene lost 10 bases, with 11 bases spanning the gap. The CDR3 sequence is CASSGELGSPLHF. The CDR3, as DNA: TGTGCCAGCAGCGGTGAGCTGGGATCACCCCTCCACTTT.

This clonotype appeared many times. CDR3 region: CASSPRLGDEQFF. The CDR3 bases are TGTGCCAGCAGCCCCCGACTAGGCGATGAGCAGTTCTTC. V gene TRBV7-2 combines with J gene TRBJ2-1; D is perhaps TRBD2 (6 bases). Germline CDR1 and CDR2: SGHTA and FQGNSA. The V and J ends lost 5 bases and 8 bases respectively, with 13 bases between them. This CDR3 contains 13 residues. Supplemented by reference TRBV7-2 and TRBJ2-1, the full variable domain reads GAGVSQSPSNKVTEKGKDVELRCDPISGHTALYWYRQSLGQGLEFLIYFQGNSAPDKSGLPSDRFSAERTGGSVSTLTIQRTQQEDSAVYLCASSPRLGDEQFFGPGTRLTVL.

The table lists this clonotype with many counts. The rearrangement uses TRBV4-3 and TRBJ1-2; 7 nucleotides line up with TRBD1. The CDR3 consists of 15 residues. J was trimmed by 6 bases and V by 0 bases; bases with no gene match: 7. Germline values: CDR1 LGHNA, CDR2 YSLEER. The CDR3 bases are TGCGCCAGCAGCCAAGATATAAGGGGGCAAAATGGCTACACCTTC. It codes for CASSQDIRGQNGYTF.

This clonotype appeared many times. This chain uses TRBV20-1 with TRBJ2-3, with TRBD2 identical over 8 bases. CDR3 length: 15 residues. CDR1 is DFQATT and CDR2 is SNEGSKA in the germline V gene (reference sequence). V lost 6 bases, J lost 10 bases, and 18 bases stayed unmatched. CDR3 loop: CSASGAGLGGRAQYF. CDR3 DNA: TGCAGTGCAAGCGGCGCGGGACTAGGGGGGCGGGCGCAGTATTTT.

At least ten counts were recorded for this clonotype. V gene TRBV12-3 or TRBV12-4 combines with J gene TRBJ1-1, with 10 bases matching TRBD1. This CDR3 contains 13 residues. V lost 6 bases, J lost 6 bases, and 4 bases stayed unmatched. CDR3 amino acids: CASRRQGAAEAFF. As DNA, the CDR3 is TGTGCCAGCAGACGACAGGGGGCAGCTGAAGCTTTCTTT.

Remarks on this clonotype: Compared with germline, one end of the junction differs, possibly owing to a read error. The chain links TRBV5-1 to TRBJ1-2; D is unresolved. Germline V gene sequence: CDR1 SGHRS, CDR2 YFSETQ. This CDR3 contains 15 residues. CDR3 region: CVSSLNPGQSFGYTF. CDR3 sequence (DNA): TGCGTCAGCAGCTTGAACCCTGGGCAGTCCTTTGGCTACACCTTC.

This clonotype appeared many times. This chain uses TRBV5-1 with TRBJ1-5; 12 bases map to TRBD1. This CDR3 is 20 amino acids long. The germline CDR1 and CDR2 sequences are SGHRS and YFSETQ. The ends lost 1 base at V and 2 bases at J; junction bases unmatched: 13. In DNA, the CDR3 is TGCGCCAGCAGCTTGCAAAGCCTCGGGACAGGGGGCATTGGCAATCAGCCCCAGCATTTT. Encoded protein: CASSLQSLGTGGIGNQPQHF. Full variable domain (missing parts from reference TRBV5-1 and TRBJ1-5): KAGVTQTPRYLIKTRGQQVTLSCSPISGHRSVSWYQQTPGQGLQFLFEYFSETQRNKGNFPGRFSGRQFSNSRSEMNVSTLELGDSALYLCASSLQSLGTGGIGNQPQHFGDGTRLSIL.

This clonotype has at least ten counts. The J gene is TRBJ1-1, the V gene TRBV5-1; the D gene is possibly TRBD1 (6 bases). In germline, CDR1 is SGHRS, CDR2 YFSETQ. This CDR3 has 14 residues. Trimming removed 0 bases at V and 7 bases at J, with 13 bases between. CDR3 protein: CASSLEAGVDEAFF. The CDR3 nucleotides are TGCGCCAGCAGCTTGGAGGCAGGGGTGGATGAAGCTTTCTTT.

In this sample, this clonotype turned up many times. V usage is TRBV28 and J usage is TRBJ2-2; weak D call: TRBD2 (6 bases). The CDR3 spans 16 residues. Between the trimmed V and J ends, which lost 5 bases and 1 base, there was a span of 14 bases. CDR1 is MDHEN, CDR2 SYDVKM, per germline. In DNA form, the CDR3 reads TGTGCCAGCAGTCCCTATGGTAGCGGGAACACCGGGGAGCTGTTTTTT. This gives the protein CASSPYGSGNTGELFF.

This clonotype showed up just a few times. The CDR3 region has the DNA TGTGCCAGCAGCTCCCCAGGGCCCTACTACAATGAGCAGTTCTTC. This encodes CASSSPGPYYNEQFF. J is TRBJ2-1 and V is TRBV11-3, with D tentatively TRBD1 (5 bases). Trimming removed 4 bases from V and 3 bases from J, with 13 bases in between. Germline CDR1 reads SGHNT; CDR2 reads YENEEA. The CDR3 has 15 amino acids.

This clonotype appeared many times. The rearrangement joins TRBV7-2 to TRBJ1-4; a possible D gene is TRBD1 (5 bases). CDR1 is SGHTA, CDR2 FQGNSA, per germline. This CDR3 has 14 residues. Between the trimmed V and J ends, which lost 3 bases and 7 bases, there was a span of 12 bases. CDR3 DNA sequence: TGTGCCAGCAGCTTGGGGGGAGACGGTGAAAAACTGTTTTTT. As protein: CASSLGGDGEKLFF.

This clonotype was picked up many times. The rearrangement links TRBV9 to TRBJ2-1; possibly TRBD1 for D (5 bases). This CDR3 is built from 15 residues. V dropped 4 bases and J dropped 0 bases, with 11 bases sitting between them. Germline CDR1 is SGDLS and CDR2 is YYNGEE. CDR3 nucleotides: TGTGCCAGCAGCCCCAGGGCAAGCTCCTACAATGAGCAGTTCTTC. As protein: CASSPRASSYNEQFF.

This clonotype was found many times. CDR3 sequence: CASSYAHRGTGELFF. CDR3 in DNA: TGTGCCAGCAGTTACGCCCACAGGGGAACCGGGGAGCTGTTTTTT. The chain employs TRBV6-5 and TRBJ2-2; 7 bases are shared with TRBD1. The CDR3 loop spans 15 amino acids. Trimming took 2 bases from V and 5 from J; bases not matched to a gene: 5. The germline CDR1 and CDR2 sequences are MNHEY and SVGAGI.

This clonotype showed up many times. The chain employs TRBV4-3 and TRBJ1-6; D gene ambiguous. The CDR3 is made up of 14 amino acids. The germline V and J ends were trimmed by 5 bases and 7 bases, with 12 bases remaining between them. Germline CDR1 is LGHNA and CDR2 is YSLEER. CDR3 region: CASSRREQNSPLHF. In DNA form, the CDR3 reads TGCGCCAGCAGCAGGAGGGAACAGAATTCACCCCTCCACTTT.